Each of the 16 T cell receptor beta chains below was sequenced from the same sample in a study of blood T cell repertoires in COVID-19 (dated by TCRdb to between 2020 and 2021). The library relied on the immunoSEQ multiplex PCR assay. The source is immuneACCESS, and TCRdb retained only in-frame sequences with V and J called. Part of the clones is not carried over; for the studies checked, unresolved V genes explain less than half of this, and the remainder is unexplained. This sample holds around 260,000 clones; about 93% were observed only once. 1% to 1.3% of the sample goes to the ten largest clones. Sequenced input: PBMCs or T cells enriched from blood (not recorded which). The receptors here all came from a woman aged 25 to 45 who had recovered from COVID-19.

In its sample, this clone was seen a few times. CDR3 protein: CASSPREGVDEKLFF. In nucleotides, the CDR3 is TGCGCCAGCAGCCCAAGGGAGGGGGTGGATGAAAAACTGTTTTTT. The V gene is TRBV4-1, the J gene TRBJ1-4, with a tentative D call TRBD1 (6 bases). The germline V and J ends were trimmed by 4 bases and 6 bases, with 15 bases remaining between them. This CDR3 is built from 15 residues. Germline V gene sequence: CDR1 MGHRA, CDR2 YSYEKL.

J is TRBJ1-2 and V is TRBV3-1 (or the pseudogene TRBV3-2); D is ambiguous. V was trimmed by 0 bases and J by 4 bases, leaving 9 bases between them. Germline CDR1 and CDR2: LGHDT and YNNKEL (reference sequence). This CDR3 is 14 amino acids long. As DNA, the CDR3 is TGTGCCAGCAGCCAAGATTTGTACAGCTATGGCTACACCTTC. Its translation: CASSQDLYSYGYTF.

The chain uses TRBV4-3 and TRBJ2-2; D possibly corresponds to TRBD1 (5 bases). From germline, CDR1 is LGHNA and CDR2 YSLEER. The ends were cut back, 1 base at V and 6 bases at J, with 12 bases in the middle. CDR3 size: 15 residues. The CDR3: CASSQVVQGAGELFF. DNA for the CDR3: TGCGCCAGCAGCCAAGTAGTTCAGGGTGCCGGGGAGCTGTTTTTT.

This rearrangement joins TRBV6-2 or TRBV6-3 to TRBJ2-7; TRBD1 agrees at 10 bases. From germline, CDR1 is MNHEY and CDR2 SVGEGT. The CDR3 consists of 14 residues. The J segment lost 6 bases and the V segment lost 5 bases, leaving 7 bases of the junction unmatched. The CDR3 bases are TGTGCCAGCAGTCGGGGGACAGGGGCACGCGAGCAGTACTTC. Residues: CASSRGTGAREQYF.

The chain employs TRBV19 and TRBJ2-2, with 12 bases aligning to TRBD2. Germline CDR1 is LNHDA and CDR2 is SQIVND (reference sequence). V lost 4 bases to trimming and J lost 0 bases; unmatched junction nucleotides: 6. The CDR3 is 18 amino acids. CDR3 residues: CASSTLGLAGANTGELFF. CDR3 in DNA: TGTGCCAGTAGTACCCTGGGACTAGCGGGCGCGAACACCGGGGAGCTGTTTTTT.

About this clone itself: The same CDR3 can be traced to other DNA sequences in this sample. The rearrangement uses TRBV5-1 and TRBJ1-5; 7 bases agree with TRBD1. There are 15 residues in the CDR3. V lost 0 bases, J lost 3 bases, and 3 bases stayed unmatched. Germline V gene lookup returns CDR1 SGHRS and CDR2 YFSETQ. The CDR3 protein is CASSLGDSSNQPQHF. The CDR3 DNA reads as TGCGCCAGCAGCTTGGGGGACAGCTCCAATCAGCCCCAGCATTTT.

The genes are TRBV19 and TRBJ2-3; possibly TRBD2 for D (6 bases). V was shortened by 5 bases and J by 3 bases, with 12 bases between the two germline ends. CDR1 LNHDA and CDR2 SQIVND come from the germline V gene (reference sequence). This CDR3 is 14 amino acids long. The CDR3 spells CASSATSRTDTQYF. The CDR3 DNA is TGTGCCAGTAGTGCCACTAGCCGGACAGATACGCAGTATTTT.

The genes are TRBV7-2 and TRBJ2-7; 7 bases are shared with TRBD1. The CDR3 length is 16 residues. Germline assignment: CDR1 SGHTA and CDR2 FQGNSA. V gave up 5 bases and J gave up 6 bases; unmatched junction bases: 16. Here the CDR3 DNA reads TGTGCCAGCAGCCTTACCCGGACAGGATTGAGCTCCGAGCAGTACTTC. Translating gives CASSLTRTGLSSEQYF.

V gene TRBV5-1 combines with J gene TRBJ2-1; 7 bases agree with TRBD1. The CDR3 has 16 amino acids. V lost 5 bases to trimming and J lost 3 bases; unmatched junction nucleotides: 11. From germline, CDR1 is SGHRS and CDR2 YFSETQ. This CDR3 is CASRGEKGALYNEQFF. DNA of the CDR3: TGCGCCAGCAGAGGGGAAAAGGGGGCCCTCTACAATGAGCAGTTCTTC.

The J gene is TRBJ2-7, the V gene TRBV4-2; D is uncertain. The germline V and J ends were trimmed by 0 bases and 1 base, with 10 bases remaining between them. The CDR3 is 15 amino acids. Germline V lookup: CDR1 LGHNA, CDR2 YNFKEQ. The CDR3 region has the DNA TGTGCCAGCAGCCAAGATACGGAGCATTCCTACGAGCAGTACTTC. It yields the protein CASSQDTEHSYEQYF.

V is TRBV4-3 and J is TRBJ1-4, with 7 nucleotides matching TRBD1. V was pared by 3 bases and J by 8 bases, with 18 bases of the junction left unmatched. Germline V lookup: CDR1 LGHNA, CDR2 YSLEER. This CDR3 is 18 amino acids long. The CDR3 sequence: CASSHHFAQGEMGEKLFF. Written as DNA, the CDR3 is TGCGCCAGCAGCCACCATTTTGCCCAGGGGGAGATGGGGGAAAAACTGTTTTTT.

The chain uses TRBV3-1 (or the pseudogene TRBV3-2) and TRBJ2-7; perhaps TRBD1 as D (6 bases). The V end was cut by 1 base, the J end by 3 bases, with 10 bases between. This CDR3 spans 14 amino acids. Germline lookup yields CDR1 LGHDT and CDR2 YNNKEL (reference sequence). CDR3 residues: CASSQGTVSYEQYF. CDR3 DNA: TGTGCCAGCAGCCAAGGGACAGTAAGCTACGAGCAGTACTTC.

The chain carries TRBV7-6 and TRBJ2-3; 13 nucleotides match TRBD2. This CDR3 has 16 residues. With 5 bases clipped from V and 2 bases from J, the junction kept 4 bases outside the gene matches. Germline V lookup: CDR1 SGHVS, CDR2 FNYEAQ. The CDR3: CASSPGLAGITDTQYF. The CDR3 DNA reads TGTGCCAGCAGCCCGGGACTAGCGGGAATCACAGATACGCAGTATTTT.

The V gene is TRBV5-5, the J gene TRBJ2-5; TRBD1 matches at 8 bases. This CDR3 region has 17 residues. V was clipped by 4 bases and J by 4 bases; unmatched bases: 15. Germline V CDR1 and CDR2: SGHKS, YYEKEE (reference sequence). The CDR3 DNA sequence: TGTGCCAGCAGCACCCGACAGGGGTTGGTAGATTTAGAGACCCAGTACTTC. Encoded protein: CASSTRQGLVDLETQYF.

The chain joins TRBV18 to TRBJ1-5; 7 bases align to TRBD1. The length of the CDR3 is 13 residues. After removal of 4 bases from V and 5 bases from J, the junction contained 2 bases not matched to a gene. The germline CDR1 and CDR2 sequences are KGHSH and LQKENI. In nucleotides, the CDR3 is TGTGCCAGCTCACTAACAGGGGATCAGCCCCAGCATTTT. Protein: CASSLTGDQPQHF.

In regard to this clone: At one end, the junction sequence differs from germline, possibly due to a read error. The chain has TRBV2 and TRBJ1-5; TRBD1 matches at 9 bases. The germline V gene has CDR1 SNHLY and CDR2 FYNNEI. CDR3 length equals 15 residues. The CDR3 here is CASTRQDRGGVRLYF. CDR3 DNA sequence: TGTGCCAGCACAAGACAGGACAGGGGAGGTGTCCGGCTTTATTTT.